Described below is a single T cell receptor beta chain sequence and its context. Per the original methods: Nucleated cell counts were estimated from reference gene primer amplification. Assay used: immunoSEQ multiplex PCR; TCRdb lists only in-frame clones, some missing. Clonal size and the V and J genes are those of that table, whereas D and trimming came from the DNA. The sample includes about 70,000 clones, about nine tenths of them seen just once. J lost 0 bases, V lost 4 bases, and 6 bases had no gene match. The germline V gene has CDR1 MNHEY and CDR2 SMNVEV (reference sequence). The CDR3 is made up of 16 amino acids. Seattle patients were enrolled while actively infected and followed longitudinally. This entry belongs to a study of blood T cell repertoires in COVID-19.

This clonotype was sampled from a man between 45 and 60 years old with COVID-19, enrolled during active disease. The specimen sequenced was peripheral blood. V gene TRBV27 combines with J gene TRBJ2-7; 10 nucleotides agree with TRBD1. The CDR3 reads CASSSGGQGFSYEQYF. CDR3 in DNA: TGTGCCAGCAGTTCGGGGGGACAGGGGTTCTCCTACGAGCAGTACTTC.